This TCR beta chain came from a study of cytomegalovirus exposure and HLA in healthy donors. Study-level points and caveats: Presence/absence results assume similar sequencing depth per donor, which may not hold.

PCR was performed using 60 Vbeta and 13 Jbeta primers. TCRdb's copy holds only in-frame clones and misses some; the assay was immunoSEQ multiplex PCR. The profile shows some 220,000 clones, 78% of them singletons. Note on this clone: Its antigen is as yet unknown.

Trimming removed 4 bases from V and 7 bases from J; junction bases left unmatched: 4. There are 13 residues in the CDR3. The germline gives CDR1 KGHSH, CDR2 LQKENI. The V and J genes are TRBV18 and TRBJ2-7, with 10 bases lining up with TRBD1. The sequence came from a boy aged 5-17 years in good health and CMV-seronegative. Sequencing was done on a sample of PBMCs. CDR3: CASSRQGAGEQYF. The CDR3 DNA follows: TGTGCCAGCTCACGACAGGGGGCGGGAGAGCAGTACTTC.